This record concerns one T cell receptor (beta chain) sequence. V dropped 8 bases and J dropped 8; count of bases not matched to a gene: 13. This CDR3 is built from 15 residues. Germline values: CDR1 SGHVS, CDR2 FQNEAQ. This sample was included in a study of T cell changes during pregnancy in multiple sclerosis. Repertoires were generated with immunoSEQ multiplex PCR, while TCRdb's copy carries only in-frame clones and drops some. The repertoire includes about 59,000 clones, around 92% of them detected once, and around 2.8% sits in the top ten. The sample was peripheral blood, taken in the second trimester of pregnancy. The receptor comes from a female donor in good health, enrolled as a control in a pregnancy study. The V gene is TRBV7-8, the J gene TRBJ1-4, with 8 positions matching TRBD1. The DNA of the CDR3 is TGTGCCAGCCGCTCCAGGCAGGGGGCAGAAGAAAAACTGTTTTTT. Encoded protein: CASRSRQGAEEKLFF. Together with reference TRBV7-8 and TRBJ1-4, the CDR3 gives the full variable domain: GAGVSQSPRYKVAKRGQDVALRCDPISGHVSLFWYQQALGQGPEFLTYFQNEAQLDKSGLPSDRFFAERPEGSVSTLKIQRTQQEDSAVYLCASRSRQGAEEKLFFGSGTQLSVL.